The 28 T cell receptor beta chains below all came from one sample that was sequenced in a study of shared clonotypes between healthy human individuals. TCRdb keeps only in-frame clones here, not all; method: immunoSEQ multiplex PCR. The table records roughly 1.4 million clones, 98% to 99% of them present only once. The sequencing input was naive CD4+ T cells sorted from blood. Specified subset: CD45RA+ positively selected. These receptors came from a man aged 25 to 40 in good health.

The V call is TRBV7-2, the J call TRBJ2-7, with 8 bases matching TRBD1. The germline gives CDR1 SGHTA, CDR2 FQGNSA. CDR3 size: 14 residues. V was pared by 3 bases and J by 6 bases, with 7 bases of the junction left unmatched. The chain's CDR3 is CASSLRAGGREQYF. The CDR3 nucleotides are TGTGCCAGCAGCTTGAGGGCAGGGGGCCGCGAGCAGTACTTC.

This chain connects TRBV28 to TRBJ2-1; D is unresolved. The CDR3 is made up of 12 amino acids. In germline, CDR1 is MDHEN, CDR2 SYDVKM. V was shortened by 6 bases and J by 10 bases, with 13 bases between the two germline ends. The CDR3 sequence: CASSPSLREQFF. CDR3 in DNA: TGTGCCAGCAGCCCCTCCCTTAGGGAGCAGTTCTTC.

J is TRBJ2-7 and V is TRBV5-6; unclear D gene. Between the trimmed V and J ends, which lost 10 bases and 3 bases, there was a span of 23 bases. Germline V gives CDR1 SGHDT, CDR2 YYEEEE. This CDR3 contains 15 residues. CDR3 DNA sequence: TGTGCCTCCAGCCTGAGCCCACCCGACGTCTACGAGCAGTACTTC. This codes for CASSLSPPDVYEQYF.

This clone was seen a single time. The chain carries TRBV5-4 and TRBJ2-3; perhaps TRBD1 as D (5 bases). Germline CDR1 reads SGHNT; CDR2 reads YYREEE (reference sequence). The CDR3 runs 16 residues. The V and J ends lost 0 bases and 1 base respectively, with 12 bases between them. CDR3 amino acids: CASSLALKQGTDTQYF. Written as DNA, the CDR3 is TGTGCCAGCAGCTTGGCCCTCAAACAGGGCACAGATACGCAGTATTTT.

The chain is built from TRBV6-5 and TRBJ1-2, with no clear D. The CDR3 has 14 residues. Trimming took 4 bases from V and 1 from J, leaving 10 bases between them. The germline gives CDR1 MNHEY, CDR2 SVGAGI. The CDR3 here is CASSSQVFNYGYTF. The CDR3 DNA reads TGTGCCAGCAGTTCTCAGGTTTTTAACTATGGCTACACCTTC.

The rearrangement uses TRBV13 and TRBJ1-1; no definite D call. Trimming took off 3 bases at V and 1 base at J, with 9 bases between the two ends. Germline loops: CDR1 PRHDT, CDR2 FYEKMQ (reference sequence). CDR3 length: 14 amino acids. The CDR3 DNA sequence: TGTGCCAGCAGCTTGGTCCGGGGGAACACTGAAGCTTTCTTT. Translated: CASSLVRGNTEAFF. Full variable domain (remainder filled in from reference TRBV13 and TRBJ1-1): AAGVIQSPRHLIKEKRETATLKCYPIPRHDTVYWYQQGPGQDPQFLISFYEKMQSDKGSIPDRFSAQQFSDYHSELNMSSLELGDSALYFCASSLVRGNTEAFFGQGTRLTVV.

This chain connects TRBV29-1 to TRBJ2-3; D remains unclear. Germline V gene lookup returns CDR1 SQVTM and CDR2 ANQGSEA. This CDR3 spans 13 amino acids. Trimming pared 1 base from V and 6 bases from J, leaving 11 bases between. CDR3 amino acids: CSVEGRYWDTQYF. The CDR3, as DNA: TGCAGCGTTGAAGGCCGGTATTGGGATACGCAGTATTTT.

The V and J genes are TRBV29-1 and TRBJ2-3; a possible D gene is TRBD2 (5 bases). The V end lost 7 bases, the J end lost 8 bases, and 13 bases lay between the germline ends. The V gene's germline CDR1 is SQVTM and CDR2 ANQGSEA. CDR3 length: 11 residues. The CDR3 here is CSGGSEGTQYF. Here the CDR3 DNA reads TGCAGCGGGGGTAGCGAGGGTACGCAGTATTTT.

The genes are TRBV29-1 and TRBJ2-1; a weak D match, TRBD2 (6 bases). The CDR3 sequence is 16 residues long. Trimming pared 0 bases from V and 0 bases from J, leaving 12 bases between. Germline loops: CDR1 SQVTM, CDR2 ANQGSEA. This CDR3 is CSVEDLHGSSYNEQFF. The CDR3 DNA sequence: TGCAGCGTTGAAGATCTTCACGGGAGCTCCTACAATGAGCAGTTCTTC.

The chain employs TRBV5-1 and TRBJ2-3; D is perhaps TRBD2 (5 bases). This CDR3 is built from 14 residues. CDR1 and CDR2 from the germline V gene are SGHRS and YFSETQ. Trimming took off 0 bases at V and 6 bases at J, with 11 bases between the two ends. CDR3 in amino acids: CASSLGASGDTQYF. The CDR3 coding sequence is TGCGCCAGCAGCTTGGGCGCATCGGGGGATACGCAGTATTTT.

The rearrangement uses TRBV18 and TRBJ2-1, with unresolved D. V dropped 0 bases and J dropped 4 bases, with 13 bases sitting between them. Germline V gene lookup returns CDR1 KGHSH and CDR2 LQKENI. This CDR3 comprises 16 residues. This chain's CDR3 is CASSPPAPTLYNEQFF. CDR3 nucleotide sequence: TGTGCCAGCTCACCACCGGCCCCTACATTATACAATGAGCAGTTCTTC.

The chain carries TRBV11-2 and TRBJ1-3; D perhaps matches TRBD1 (6 bases). CDR1 and CDR2 from the germline V gene are SGHAT and FQNNGV. Trimming took off 6 bases at V and 0 bases at J, with 12 bases between the two ends. The CDR3 runs to 15 residues. The CDR3 coding sequence is TGTGCCAGCAGTGAACAGGGTTCCTCTGGAAACACCATATATTTT. This sequence encodes CASSEQGSSGNTIYF.

This clone showed up just once. For the CDR3, the DNA is TGTGCCAGCAGCGGACTAGCTGCCGGGGAGCTGTTTTTT. It is translated as CASSGLAAGELFF. The chain couples TRBV6-1 to TRBJ2-2, with 8 nucleotides matching TRBD2. Germline trimming cut 6 bases from V and 6 bases from J; bases unmatched to any gene: 3. Looked up from germline, CDR1 is MNHNS and CDR2 is SASEGT. The length of the CDR3 is 13 residues.

V is TRBV4-2 and J is TRBJ2-7; the match to TRBD1 covers 8 bases. The CDR3 runs 16 residues. Per the germline V gene, CDR1 is LGHNA and CDR2 is YNFKEQ. Germline trimming cut 4 bases from V and 2 bases from J; bases unmatched to any gene: 10. The DNA of the CDR3 is TGTGCCAGCAGCCTCGAATCGACAGGGGCCGCCTACGAGCAGTACTTC. It specifies CASSLESTGAAYEQYF.

The chain carries TRBV27 and TRBJ2-1, with D hard to call. The CDR3 contains 15 residues. Germline V gene sequence: CDR1 MNHEY, CDR2 SMNVEV (reference sequence). The V gene lost 3 bases and the J gene lost 0 bases, with 9 bases spanning the gap. CDR3 nucleotide sequence: TGTGCCAGCAGTTTTGGGTTGAGCTCCTACAATGAGCAGTTCTTC. Its protein is CASSFGLSSYNEQFF.

The chain has TRBV28 and TRBJ1-2, with D unresolved. The germline V gene encodes CDR1 MDHEN and CDR2 SYDVKM. CDR3 length: 13 residues. Trimming removed 6 bases at V and 7 bases at J, with 15 bases between. The CDR3 spells CASSSPRVGGYTF. Written as DNA, the CDR3 is TGTGCCAGCAGCTCCCCTCGCGTTGGTGGCTACACCTTC.

The V gene is TRBV7-8, the J gene TRBJ2-7; 8 bases are a match to TRBD2. V lost 5 bases and J lost 5; bases outside the gene matches: 5. The CDR3 covers 13 residues. Per germline, CDR1 SGHVS and CDR2 FQNEAQ. The CDR3 sequence is CASSSGSLDEQYF. DNA of the CDR3: TGTGCCAGCAGCAGCGGGAGTCTGGACGAGCAGTACTTC.

The rearrangement uses TRBV5-1 and TRBJ2-3; TRBD1 agrees at 10 bases. The CDR3 is 17 amino acids. Germline-derived CDR1 and CDR2 are SGHRS and YFSETQ. V shed 0 bases, J shed 3 bases, and the junction held 7 bases outside the gene matches. CDR3: CASSLGWDRGKTDTQYF. CDR3 in DNA: TGCGCCAGCAGCTTGGGTTGGGACAGGGGAAAGACAGATACGCAGTATTTT.

This chain joins TRBV4-3 and TRBJ1-3, with no clear D. Germline V gene lookup returns CDR1 LGHNA and CDR2 YSLEER. Trimming pared 6 bases from V and 2 bases from J, leaving 11 bases between. The CDR3 loop spans 14 amino acids. This CDR3 is CASSAGSAGNTIYF. CDR3 nucleotide sequence: TGCGCCAGCAGTGCGGGCTCTGCTGGAAACACCATATATTTT.

The chain links TRBV28 to TRBJ2-5; TRBD2 agrees at 12 bases. Germline CDR1 and CDR2: MDHEN and SYDVKM. The CDR3 runs 16 residues. Trimming removed 10 bases from V and 0 bases from J; junction bases left unmatched: 9. CDR3 nucleotides: TGTGCCACCGAAGACCGGACTAGCGGGAACCAAGAGACCCAGTACTTC. This sequence encodes CATEDRTSGNQETQYF.

This sequence joins TRBV10-3 and TRBJ2-7; maybe TRBD1 (5 bases). With 0 bases removed from V and 3 bases from J, the gap between germline ends came to 9 bases. CDR3 length: 14 amino acids. Germline V gene sequence: CDR1 ENHRY, CDR2 SYGVKD. For the CDR3, the DNA is TGTGCCATCAGTGAGTCAAGGGGAAACTACGAGCAGTACTTC. Its protein is CAISESRGNYEQYF.

The CDR3 sequence: CASGGRAPSDTQYF. CDR3 sequence (DNA): TGTGCCAGCGGAGGCCGGGCCCCCTCCGATACGCAGTATTTT. V usage is TRBV2 and J usage is TRBJ2-3, with TRBD2 as a possible D gene (5 bases). V lost 8 bases, J lost 6 bases, and 18 bases lay in between. The CDR3 extends over 14 amino acids. The germline V gene encodes CDR1 SNHLY and CDR2 FYNNEI. Variable domain in full (rest from reference TRBV2 and TRBJ2-3): EPEVTQTPSHQVTQMGQEVILRCVPISNHLYFYWYRQILGQKVEFLVSFYNNEISEKSEIFDDQFSVERPDGSNFTLKIRSTKLEDSAMYFCASGGRAPSDTQYFGPGTRLTVL.

This clone appeared once. This chain joins TRBV29-1 and TRBJ2-5; D might be TRBD1 or TRBD2, each matching 5 bases. Trimming cost V 1 base and J 5 bases, with 14 bases left between them. Germline loops: CDR1 SQVTM, CDR2 ANQGSEA. The CDR3 is 14 residues long. This CDR3 is CSVEGGGGAETQYF. The CDR3 region has the DNA TGCAGCGTTGAAGGAGGTGGGGGAGCGGAGACCCAGTACTTC.

The chain combines TRBV5-1 with TRBJ2-1; TRBD2 aligns across 9 bases. CDR3 length: 15 amino acids. V was pared by 3 bases and J by 2 bases, with 3 bases of the junction left unmatched. Germline loops: CDR1 SGHRS, CDR2 YFSETQ. The CDR3 reads CASSSSGTAYNEQFF. The CDR3 DNA reads TGCGCCAGCAGCTCTAGCGGGACGGCCTACAATGAGCAGTTCTTC.

The rearrangement joins TRBV25-1 to TRBJ2-7; D ambiguous. Germline V lookup: CDR1 MGHDK, CDR2 SYGVNS. V lost 3 bases to trimming and J lost 5 bases, with 5 bases between them. This CDR3 region has 11 residues. DNA of the CDR3: TGTGCCAGCAGTGAGGTGAACGAGCAGTACTTC. Translated, it gives CASSEVNEQYF.

This clone was counted a single time. The chain has TRBV7-6 and TRBJ2-3; D gene uncertain. Trimming cost V 2 bases and J 1 base, with 7 bases left between them. Germline loops: CDR1 SGHVS, CDR2 FNYEAQ. There are 14 residues in the CDR3. The CDR3 loop is CASSLTDGTDTQYF. CDR3 nucleotides: TGTGCCAGCAGCTTAACCGACGGCACAGATACGCAGTATTTT.

The chain couples TRBV5-5 to TRBJ2-6; 8 nucleotides match TRBD1. The V and J ends lost 0 bases and 2 bases, in that order; junction bases with no gene match: 1. The CDR3 loop spans 16 amino acids. Looked up from germline, CDR1 is SGHKS and CDR2 is YYEKEE (reference sequence). CDR3 sequence: CASSLAGGTGANVLTF. The CDR3 bases are TGTGCCAGCAGCTTGGCAGGGGGCACTGGGGCCAACGTCCTGACTTTC.

The chain uses TRBV7-6 and TRBJ2-7; 15 positions match TRBD2. The V gene end was trimmed by 4 bases and the J gene end by 1 base; junction bases not matched to a gene: 11. Germline V gene data show CDR1 as SGHVS and CDR2 as FNYEAQ. The CDR3 contains 19 residues. CDR3 bases: TGTGCCAGCAGCTCGAGGACTAGCGGGAGGGTCCTAAGTTCCTACGAGCAGTACTTC. Translation: CASSSRTSGRVLSSYEQYF.